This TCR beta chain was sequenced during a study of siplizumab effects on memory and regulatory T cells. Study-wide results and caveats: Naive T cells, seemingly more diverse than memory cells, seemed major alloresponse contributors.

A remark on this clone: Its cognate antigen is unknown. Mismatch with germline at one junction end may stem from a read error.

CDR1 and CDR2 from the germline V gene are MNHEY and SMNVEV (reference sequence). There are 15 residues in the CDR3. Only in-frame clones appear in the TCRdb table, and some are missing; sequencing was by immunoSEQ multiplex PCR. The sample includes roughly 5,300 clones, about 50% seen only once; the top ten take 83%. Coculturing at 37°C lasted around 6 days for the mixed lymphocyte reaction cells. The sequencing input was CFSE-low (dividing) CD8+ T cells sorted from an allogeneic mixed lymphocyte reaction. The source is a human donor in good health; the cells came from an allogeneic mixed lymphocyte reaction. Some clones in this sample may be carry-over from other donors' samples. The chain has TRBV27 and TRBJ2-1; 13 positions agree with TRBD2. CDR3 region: CAGSLGTSGNNEQFF. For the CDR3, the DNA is TGTGCCGGCAGTTTGGGGACTAGCGGGAACAATGAGCAGTTCTTC.